This TCR beta chain was observed in a study of vaccination effects on CD4 cells after COVID-19. Overall study findings and caveats: Clones that were induced by infection or by vaccine showed marked contraction late after vaccination. Convalescent patients in the study were few, and early post-infection timepoints were absent.

Only in-frame clones appear in the TCRdb table, and some are missing; sequencing was by immunoSEQ multiplex PCR. The sample lists around 35,000 clones; about 69% were seen once. Trimming stripped 4 bases from V and 3 bases from J, with 12 bases between. Germline V gene sequence: CDR1 LNHDA, CDR2 SQIVND (reference sequence). The CDR3 totals 14 residues. With regard to this clone: What it binds is unknown.

Pools of viral peptides were used by the ViraFEST assay to expand antigen-specific CD4+ T cells ahead of sequencing. Cells that had been cultured for roughly eleven days were the source of isolated CD4+ T cells. Prior SARS-CoV-2 infection was absent in the vaccine recipients, as shown by negative nucleocapsid antibodies. PBMC cultures contained two million cells per well, 7.5 to 10 IU/ml IL-2 and 10 ug/ml peptides. Half the medium was replaced with IL-2 medium on days 3 and 7. The chain is built from TRBV19 and TRBJ1-1, with D uncertain. The sequence came from a human donor who received a COVID-19 vaccine. The specimen comprised CD4+ T cells from PBMCs cultured with HCoV-OC43 spike peptides, sampled before COVID-19 vaccination. This sample's subset: HCoV-OC43 spike overlapping peptide pool stimulation. The CDR3 DNA is TGTGCCAGTAGTAGCGTCAGCGGCGACACTGAAGCTTTCTTT. Its protein product is CASSSVSGDTEAFF.